The 29 T cell receptor beta chains listed next were all sequenced from one sample in a study of OX40 agonist ivuxolimab in advanced cancers. Sequencing was performed with immunoSEQ multiplex PCR; in TCRdb, only in-frame clones are kept and a portion is missing. The sample comprises tens of thousands of clones, about nine tenths of which are singletons, and roughly 4.1% rests with the top ten. Material: CD4+ or CD8+ T cells sorted from blood, obtained in a trial of the OX40 agonist ivuxolimab. Source of these receptors: an adult with an advanced solid tumor such as melanoma, head and neck, liver or kidney cancer.

This chain connects TRBV27 to TRBJ2-1; D unclear. Trimming cost V 10 bases and J 0 bases, with 10 bases left between them. Germline CDR1 reads MNHEY; CDR2 reads SMNVEV (reference sequence). The CDR3 spans 13 residues. As DNA, the CDR3 is TGTGCCATCGCAGTGGGCTCCTACAATGAGCAGTTCTTC. This encodes CAIAVGSYNEQFF.

V gene TRBV10-1 combines with J gene TRBJ2-6, with D uncertain. The CDR3 is made up of 18 amino acids. The germline CDR1 and CDR2 sequences are WNHNN and SYGVQD (reference sequence). V was clipped by 5 bases and J by 5 bases, with 22 bases between them. CDR3 in amino acids: CASSIRERSHSRANVLTF. DNA of the CDR3: TGCGCCAGCAGTATTAGAGAAAGATCGCACAGTCGGGCCAACGTCCTGACTTTC.

The V and J genes are TRBV28 and TRBJ2-3; 8 nucleotides agree with TRBD2. Losses at the gene ends were 5 bases for V and 3 bases for J; bases not matched to a gene: 13. The CDR3 spans 17 residues. Germline V gene lookup returns CDR1 MDHEN and CDR2 SYDVKM. The CDR3 DNA reads TGTGCCAGCAGTGTCCCCCGGGGGGGCCTTGGTACAGATACGCAGTATTTT. Amino acid sequence: CASSVPRGGLGTDTQYF.

This clone has only one observation. This chain links TRBV5-4 with TRBJ1-3, with 7 bases matching TRBD1. The J segment lost 4 bases and the V segment lost 2 bases, leaving 6 bases of the junction unmatched. CDR3 length equals 15 residues. CDR1 is SGHNT, CDR2 YYREEE, per germline (reference sequence). In DNA form, the CDR3 reads TGTGCCAGCAGCTTAGACAGGGCTCCCGGAAACACCATATATTTT. Translation: CASSLDRAPGNTIYF. Full variable domain (missing parts from reference TRBV5-4 and TRBJ1-3): ETGVTQSPTHLIKTRGQQVTLRCSSQSGHNTVSWYQQALGQGPQFIFQYYREEENGRGNFPPRFSGLQFPNYSSELNVNALELDDSALYLCASSLDRAPGNTIYFGEGSWLTVV.

This chain links TRBV15 with TRBJ1-3; tentative D call: TRBD1 (5 bases). CDR3 length: 17 amino acids. Trimming stripped 3 bases from V and 0 bases from J, with 15 bases between. CDR1 and CDR2 from the germline V gene are LNHNV and YYDKDF (reference sequence). CDR3 in DNA: TGTGCCACCAGCAGTACCGGGACGGCGAGCTCTGGAAACACCATATATTTT. It yields the protein CATSSTGTASSGNTIYF. Full variable domain (remainder filled in from reference TRBV15 and TRBJ1-3): DAMVIQNPRYQVTQFGKPVTLSCSQTLNHNVMYWYQQKSSQAPKLLFHYYDKDFNNEADTPDNFQSRRPNTSFCFLDIRSPGLGDTAMYLCATSSTGTASSGNTIYFGEGSWLTVV.

The chain uses TRBV11-2 and TRBJ2-7; no firm D call. The CDR3 spans 11 residues. V shed 1 base and J shed 4 bases, with 2 bases lying between them. The germline V gene encodes CDR1 SGHAT and CDR2 FQNNGV. Here the CDR3 reads CASSLVYEQYF. CDR3 nucleotides: TGTGCCAGCAGCTTAGTGTACGAGCAGTACTTC.

The chain has TRBV7-9 and TRBJ2-1; perhaps D is TRBD1 or TRBD2 (5 bases each). CDR3 length: 16 residues. In germline, CDR1 is SEHNR, CDR2 FQNEAQ (reference sequence). V was shortened by 5 bases and J by 0 bases, with 14 bases between the two germline ends. The CDR3, as DNA: TGTGCCAGCAGCGACCCGGGACGCAGCTCCTACAATGAGCAGTTCTTC. Translation gives CASSDPGRSSYNEQFF.

V usage is TRBV11-1 and J usage is TRBJ1-1; TRBD1 matches 9 bases. The CDR3 has 15 amino acids. The V gene end was trimmed by 5 bases and the J gene end by 5 bases; junction bases not matched to a gene: 9. Looked up from germline, CDR1 is SGHAT and CDR2 is FQDESV (reference sequence). The CDR3 sequence: CASSPPDRGGTEAFF. In nucleotides, the CDR3 is TGTGCCAGCAGCCCTCCGGACAGGGGAGGGACTGAAGCTTTCTTT. Supplemented by reference TRBV11-1 and TRBJ1-1, the full variable domain reads EAEVAQSPRYKITEKSQAVAFWCDPISGHATLYWYRQILGQGPELLVQFQDESVVDDSQLPKDRFSAERLKGVDSTLKIQPAELGDSAMYLCASSPPDRGGTEAFFGQGTRLTVV.

The table lists this clone with a count of one. The CDR3 DNA is TGTGCCAGCAGCTTAGGAGACCTGGTTTCACCCCTCCACTTT. Its translation: CASSLGDLVSPLHF. This chain joins TRBV13 and TRBJ1-6; D is unresolved. V shed 0 bases and J shed 9 bases, with 9 bases lying between them. The CDR3 runs to 14 residues. CDR1 is PRHDT and CDR2 is FYEKMQ in the germline V gene (reference sequence).

The V gene is TRBV19, the J gene TRBJ1-1, with D unclear. V was cut by 11 bases and J by 0 bases, with 13 bases left in between. The CDR3 has 13 residues. CDR1 is LNHDA and CDR2 is SQIVND in the germline V gene (reference sequence). The CDR3 here is CAASRGMNTEAFF. In DNA, the CDR3 is TGTGCCGCATCTCGGGGAATGAACACTGAAGCTTTCTTT.

The CDR3 bases are TGTGCCAGCAGCCTAGGACTAGCACCTTACGAGCAGTACGTC. Translation gives CASSLGLAPYEQYV. V and J are TRBV5-8 and TRBJ2-7; TRBD2 matches at 8 bases. Germline values: CDR1 SGHTS, CDR2 YDEGEE. Trimming at V came to 4 bases and at J to 4 bases, leaving 7 bases not matched to a gene. There are 14 residues in the CDR3.

With respect to this clone: A read error is the likely source, as a far larger clone sits one nucleotide away. The chain uses TRBV6-1 and TRBJ2-1; TRBD2 matches 15 bases. This CDR3 has 15 residues. The V and J ends lost 4 bases and 6 bases, in that order; junction bases with no gene match: 1. Germline V CDR1 and CDR2: MNHNS, SASEGT. The CDR3 loop is CASSGTSGGANEQFF. As DNA, the CDR3 is TGTGCCAGCAGTGGGACTAGCGGGGGGGCCAATGAGCAGTTCTTC.

The chain links TRBV19 to TRBJ2-1, with D perhaps TRBD2 (5 bases). CDR3 length: 13 amino acids. V was pared by 1 base and J by 6 bases, with 7 bases between. CDR1 is LNHDA, CDR2 SQIVND, per germline (reference sequence). CDR3 sequence reads: CASSIARGNEQFF. Here the CDR3 DNA reads TGTGCCAGTAGTATAGCCCGGGGCAATGAGCAGTTCTTC.

This chain links TRBV7-6 with TRBJ1-2; D is possibly TRBD1 (6 bases). The V end was cut by 3 bases, the J end by 6 bases, with 14 bases between. CDR1 is SGHVS and CDR2 is FNYEAQ in the germline V gene. This CDR3 contains 14 residues. The chain's CDR3 is CASSLIQGQDGYTF. The DNA of the CDR3 is TGTGCCAGCAGCTTGATCCAGGGACAAGATGGCTACACCTTC. The complete variable domain, with remaining parts taken from reference TRBV7-6 and TRBJ1-2, reads GAGVSQSPRYKVTKRGQDVALRCDPISGHVSLYWYRQALGQGPEFLTYFNYEAQQDKSGLPNDRFSAERPEGSISTLTIQRTEQRDSAMYRCASSLIQGQDGYTFGSGTRLTVV.

The rearrangement uses TRBV7-9 and TRBJ2-1; TRBD2 aligns across 9 bases. Germline CDR1 SEHNR, CDR2 FQNEAQ (reference sequence). V shed 4 bases and J 8 bases; nucleotides not matched to a gene: 12. This CDR3 region has 16 residues. The CDR3 DNA sequence: TGTGCCAGCAGCTCCCCCCTAGCGGGACGGCTCTATGAGCAGTTCTTC. Encoded protein: CASSSPLAGRLYEQFF.

The chain is built from TRBV19 and TRBJ1-3; D unclear. With 3 bases removed from V and 0 bases from J, the gap between germline ends came to 12 bases. This CDR3 contains 16 residues. CDR1 is LNHDA, CDR2 SQIVND, per germline (reference sequence). In DNA form, the CDR3 reads TGTGCCAGTAGTATGTTCAAGGCCCCCTCTGGAAACACCATATATTTT. Its protein is CASSMFKAPSGNTIYF.

The chain uses TRBV5-1 and TRBJ2-5; no reliable D call. Germline V CDR1 and CDR2: SGHRS, YFSETQ. V lost 0 bases to trimming and J lost 2 bases, with 14 bases between them. This CDR3 is built from 16 residues. This chain's CDR3 is CASSLVGSVLQETQYF. Written as DNA, the CDR3 is TGCGCCAGCAGCTTGGTCGGTTCCGTCTTACAAGAGACCCAGTACTTC. The full variable domain, with the rest looked up from reference TRBV5-1 and TRBJ2-5, is KAGVTQTPRYLIKTRGQQVTLSCSPISGHRSVSWYQQTPGQGLQFLFEYFSETQRNKGNFPGRFSGRQFSNSRSEMNVSTLELGDSALYLCASSLVGSVLQETQYFGPGTRLLVL.

The CDR3 nucleotides are TGCAGCTGCCTGCCTGTCGAGAGGGACGGTTACAATGAGCAGTTCTTC. It yields the protein CSCLPVERDGYNEQFF. V gene TRBV29-1 combines with J gene TRBJ2-1, with D perhaps assigned TRBD1 or TRBD2 (5 bases each). V dropped 8 bases and J dropped 4 bases, with 24 bases sitting between them. CDR3 length: 16 residues. The germline V gene has CDR1 SQVTM and CDR2 ANQGSEA.

The chain uses TRBV7-9 and TRBJ2-1; 7 bases line up with TRBD1. Germline CDR1 SEHNR, CDR2 FQNEAQ (reference sequence). The CDR3 covers 15 residues. The J segment lost 6 bases and the V segment lost 5 bases, leaving 10 bases of the junction unmatched. The DNA for the CDR3 is TGTGCCAGCAGCCATAACCGACAGGGAATCAATGAGCAGTTCTTC. Translation gives CASSHNRQGINEQFF.

V and J are TRBV28 and TRBJ2-5; possible D gene TRBD1, 6 bases. The CDR3 covers 14 residues. Trimming stripped 2 bases from V and 2 bases from J, with 9 bases between. Germline V gene sequence: CDR1 MDHEN, CDR2 SYDVKM. CDR3 coding DNA: TGTGCCAGCAGTTTACTAAGGGGGCAAGAGACCCAGTACTTC. Translating it yields CASSLLRGQETQYF.

The chain couples TRBV5-5 to TRBJ2-5; the match to TRBD1 covers 7 bases. Germline V gives CDR1 SGHKS, CDR2 YYEKEE (reference sequence). V lost 3 bases, J lost 4 bases, and 6 bases stayed unmatched. The CDR3 sequence is 14 residues long. CDR3 sequence: CASSSGQALETQYF. CDR3 coding DNA: TGTGCCAGCAGCTCAGGACAGGCCCTAGAGACCCAGTACTTC.

This chain connects TRBV25-1 to TRBJ1-5; 10 positions agree with TRBD1. Germline V lookup: CDR1 MGHDK, CDR2 SYGVNS. The CDR3 covers 15 residues. V trimming: 6 bases; J trimming: 3 bases; junction bases outside the gene matches: 5. CDR3 DNA sequence: TGTGCCAGCAGCGGGACAGGGGAAGACAATCAGCCCCAGCATTTT. Amino acid sequence: CASSGTGEDNQPQHF.

This chain links TRBV6-5 with TRBJ2-1; 11 bases line up with TRBD1. The CDR3 is 14 amino acids. Germline V gene lookup returns CDR1 MNHEY and CDR2 SVGAGI. Unmatched junction bases numbered 1, after V lost 2 bases and J lost 7 bases. The CDR3 nucleotides read TGTGCCAGCAGTTACGGACAGGGGGCAAATGAGCAGTTCTTC. This gives the protein CASSYGQGANEQFF.

The V and J genes are TRBV2 and TRBJ2-1, with 7 bases lining up with TRBD2. The V and J ends lost 1 base and 3 bases, in that order; junction bases with no gene match: 0. The CDR3 extends over 14 amino acids. Germline V gene sequence: CDR1 SNHLY, CDR2 FYNNEI. The CDR3 region has the DNA TGTGCCAGCAGTGAAGGCGGGGGCTACAATGAGCAGTTCTTC. Protein sequence: CASSEGGGYNEQFF.

This rearrangement joins TRBV6-1 to TRBJ1-1, with D possibly being TRBD1 (6 bases). The CDR3 extends over 17 amino acids. CDR1 is MNHNS, CDR2 SASEGT, per germline. The V and J ends lost 0 bases and 3 bases respectively, with 17 bases between them. The CDR3 protein is CASSEADRPLGDTEAFF. In nucleotides, the CDR3 is TGTGCCAGCAGTGAAGCGGACAGACCACTTGGTGACACTGAAGCTTTCTTT.

V usage is TRBV7-9 and J usage is TRBJ1-1, with TRBD1 matching 8 bases. Germline values: CDR1 SEHNR, CDR2 FQNEAQ (reference sequence). This CDR3 is built from 14 residues. J lost 5 bases, V lost 3 bases, and 5 bases had no gene match. The CDR3 reads CASSFQGAETEAFF. DNA for the CDR3: TGTGCCAGCAGCTTTCAGGGGGCGGAGACTGAAGCTTTCTTT.

The V call is TRBV5-8, the J call TRBJ2-7, with D maybe TRBD1 (6 bases). This CDR3 spans 16 amino acids. Germline CDR1 reads SGHTS; CDR2 reads YDEGEE. The V end was cut by 6 bases, the J end by 0 bases, with 19 bases between. In nucleotides, the CDR3 is TGTGCCAGCAACTTCCGGGACACCCCCAGCTCCTACGAGCAGTACGTC. This gives the protein CASNFRDTPSSYEQYV.

V is TRBV7-9 and J is TRBJ1-4; D uncertain. Germline-derived CDR1 and CDR2 are SEHNR and FQNEAQ (reference sequence). The CDR3 length is 14 residues. The ends were cut back, 3 bases at V and 7 bases at J, with 12 bases in the middle. CDR3 loop: CASSLSPWGEKLFF. The CDR3 DNA follows: TGTGCCAGCAGCTTGAGTCCCTGGGGTGAAAAACTGTTTTTT.

This chain connects TRBV4-2 to TRBJ1-2; D gene uncertain. The CDR3 totals 13 residues. V lost 4 bases and J lost 3, with 9 bases in between. Germline CDR1 is LGHNA and CDR2 is YNFKEQ. For the CDR3, the DNA is TGTGCCAGCAGCCCCGGAAAAGACTATGGCTACACCTTC. As protein: CASSPGKDYGYTF.